The source of this TCR beta chain is a study of beta chain features in type 1 diabetes. Germline V CDR1 and CDR2: GTSNPN, SVGIG (reference sequence). Trimming cost V 1 base and J 8 bases; bases outside gene matches: 10. The CDR3 loop spans 15 amino acids. Only a few counts were recorded for this clone. What it binds is unknown. Expressed TCRB transcripts were sequenced because the isolated RNA had all been reverse transcribed beforehand. The repertoire was sequenced with immunoSEQ multiplex PCR; TCRdb's copy has only in-frame clones and lacks some. This table has approximately 280,000 clones, about 15% appearing once. Broader study findings: All four CD4+ subsets of Type 1 diabetes patients contained TCRB CDR3s that were moderately but significantly shorter.

Sequences were obtained from naive CD4+ T cells from blood. The chain uses TRBV30 and TRBJ2-1, with 8 bases fitting TRBD2. The source of this sequence is a man aged 18 to 30 with type 1 diabetes. The CDR3 DNA reads as TGTGCCTGGAGTGGGACCTTAGCGGGAACCGATGAGCAGTTCTTC. Translating it yields CAWSGTLAGTDEQFF.